This TCR beta chain was captured by sequencing in a study of cytomegalovirus exposure and HLA in healthy donors. The CDR3 length is 14 residues. Germline-derived CDR1 and CDR2 are SGDLS and YYNGEE. Trimming took off 2 bases at V and 6 bases at J, with 11 bases between the two ends. Vbeta (60) and Jbeta (13) primers were used in the PCR. Method: immunoSEQ multiplex PCR; TCRdb's copy keeps in-frame clones and lacks some. The sample comprises approximately 70,000 clones, around 78% of which are singletons, and around 6% rests with the top ten. The chain carries TRBV9 and TRBJ2-2, with D maybe TRBD2 (5 bases). The sequencing input was PBMCs. The source is a man aged 50-59 years in good health and CMV-seronegative. For the CDR3, the DNA is TGTGCCAGCAGCGTCACTAGGGTGCCCGGGGAGCTGTTTTTT. It is translated as CASSVTRVPGELFF. The entire variable domain, with the rest obtained from reference TRBV9 and TRBJ2-2, is as follows: DSGVTQTPKHLITATGQRVTLRCSPRSGDLSVYWYQQSLDQGLQFLIQYYNGEERAKGNILERFSAQQFPDLHSELNLSSLELGDSALYFCASSVTRVPGELFFGEGSRLTVL.